This T cell receptor (beta chain) stems from a study of blood T cell repertoires in COVID-19. Generated by immunoSEQ multiplex PCR, the TCRdb table keeps only in-frame clones and is missing some. The sample consists of approximately 97,000 clones, about nine tenths of them appearing once. The CDR3 is 15 amino acids. Germline assignment: CDR1 SGHAT and CDR2 FQNNGV. V gave up 6 bases and J gave up 1 base, with 15 bases separating them. The chain uses TRBV11-2 and TRBJ2-5; possibly TRBD2 for D (6 bases). The sample was peripheral blood. The TCR was taken from a woman aged 50 to 60 with COVID-19, enrolled during active disease. CDR3 sequence: CASSSFRGTQETQYF. In DNA, the CDR3 is TGTGCCAGCAGTTCCTTCCGGGGGACCCAAGAGACCCAGTACTTC.